This is a list of T cell receptor beta chains from one sample in a study of blood T cells in healthy people across ages. Using its own MiXCR run on the 5' RACE reads, TCRdb lists one record per CDR3 protein. In the table there are 1.5 million to 2 million distinct CDR3 sequences, roughly 49% of which are singletons. Sequencing was carried out using blood. Receptors were obtained from a woman aged 40-49 years in good health. Both conserved end residues are part of each CDR3. D genes are given only for firm matches. Clone size is not always given. Where it is, it says once, few, many or a class for expanded clones.

j_gene | abundance | v_gene | d_gene | CDR3nt | CDR3aa
TRBJ2-3 | - | TRBV20-1 | - | TGCAGTGCTAGAGGGACAGTAAGCACAGATACGCAGTATTTT | CSARGTVSTDTQYF
TRBJ2-2 | - | TRBV18 | TRBD1 | TGTGCCAGCTCACGCTCGTCTCCCGGGACAGCGAACACCGGGGAGCTGTTTTTT | CASSRSSPGTANTGELFF
TRBJ2-3 | - | TRBV5-1 | - | TGCGCCAGCAGCTTGGTGACAGGAGGAGGAACAGATACGCAGTATTTT | CASSLVTGGGTDTQYF
TRBJ2-3 | few | TRBV29-1 | TRBD1 | TGCAGCGGCCGGACAGGGACTGATACGCAGTATTTT | CSGRTGTDTQYF
TRBJ2-4 | - | TRBV20-1 | - | TGCAGTGCTAGAGATTCCGGGAAGAACATTCGGTACTTC | CSARDSGKNIRYF
TRBJ2-1 | - | TRBV29-1 | TRBD2 | TGCAGCGTTGTAGGAGCGGGGGGGCAAGGATCCTACAATGAGCAGTTCTTC | CSVVGAGGQGSYNEQFF
TRBJ2-7 | - | TRBV4-3 | TRBD1 | TGCGCCAGCAGCCTCAGACGGGACAGGGCGTACGAGCAGTACTTC | CASSLRRDRAYEQYF
TRBJ2-7 | - | TRBV7-2 | - | TGTGCCAGCAGCTTAGAACTAACCAGCTCCTACGAGCAGTACTTC | CASSLELTSSYEQYF
TRBJ2-7 | - | TRBV6-2/TRBV6-3 | TRBD1 | TGTGCCAGCAGCTCCCCATGGGACAGCTCCTACGAGCAGTACTTC | CASSSPWDSSYEQYF
TRBJ1-1 | - | TRBV9 | - | TGTGCCAGCAGCGTAGTATCGGGGACGTCCACTGAAGCTTTCTTT | CASSVVSGTSTEAFF